Listed below are T cell receptor beta chains from one sample, sequenced in a study of blood T cell repertoires in COVID-19. Assay: immunoSEQ multiplex PCR; the TCRdb copy retains only in-frame clones and omits some. The sample includes 55,000 to 85,000 clones, 70% to 85% of them seen just once. Sequenced sample: peripheral blood. The origin of the receptors is a man aged 55 to 70 with active or convalescent COVID-19. Both conserved end residues are part of each CDR3.

CDR3	V	J
CAISETGYTGELFF	TRBV10-3	TRBJ2-2
CSVGAGGTVGYGYTF	TRBV29-1	TRBJ1-2
CASRDSNQPQHF	TRBV2	TRBJ1-5
CASSRRTGDEKLFF	TRBV18	TRBJ1-4
CASSLSRGQETQYF	TRBV27	TRBJ2-5
CASSSDRGNEQYF	TRBV6-5	TRBJ2-7
CASSQTGTSGETQYF	TRBV3-1/TRBV3-2	TRBJ2-5
CASSLGAGAGPQYF	TRBV5-6	TRBJ2-5
CSVSRGANQPQHF	TRBV29-1	TRBJ1-5
CASSLDWSSGNTIYF	TRBV7-7	TRBJ1-3
CASSSLAGAGRSEQFF	TRBV27	TRBJ2-1
CATSREGGGAKTQYF	TRBV10-3	TRBJ2-5
CATSDAGRGAGRYNEQFF	TRBV24-1	TRBJ2-1
CASSQDGPGLVYNEQFF	TRBV4-3	TRBJ2-1
CSVEEGWTGADEQYF	TRBV29-1	TRBJ2-7
CASSPRGLSYEQYF	TRBV7-8	TRBJ2-7
CASSWATGEEKLFF	TRBV5-4	TRBJ1-4
CASSEARYNSPLHF	TRBV2	TRBJ1-6
CASSPRGAGNQPQHF	TRBV6-5	TRBJ1-5
CASSSLGLAGDEQFF	TRBV6-5	TRBJ2-1
CASSLTSGAQETQYF	TRBV7-6	TRBJ2-5
CASSLFRWGGGSGNTIYF	TRBV3-1/TRBV3-2	TRBJ1-3
CASSDSPGQGLGTEAFF	TRBV9	TRBJ1-1
CASSLFTQYGYTF	TRBV28	TRBJ1-2
CASSFDTQPQHF	TRBV11-1	TRBJ1-5
CASTGTGGHETQYF	TRBV2	TRBJ2-5
CASSQEVAEETQYF	TRBV3-1/TRBV3-2	TRBJ2-5
CASSQRTSGGPSYNEQFF	TRBV4-3	TRBJ2-1
CASSQGARGATNEKLFF	TRBV4-3	TRBJ1-4
CAIRAPTGGADYGYTF	TRBV10-3	TRBJ1-2
CASSQVRWASGAQETQYF	TRBV4-2	TRBJ2-5
CASSSGLNTGELFF	TRBV5-1	TRBJ2-2
CASSPGVSYEQYF	TRBV18	TRBJ2-7
CASSRDGGAVNEQFF	TRBV18	TRBJ2-1
CASSQGSGKRGYTF	TRBV3-1/TRBV3-2	TRBJ1-2
CASSLVGVDQPQHF	TRBV7-2	TRBJ1-5
CSVGTGGSYGYTF	TRBV29-1	TRBJ1-2
CASSASSTGGNSPPHF	TRBV9	TRBJ1-6